The rows below give T cell receptor beta chains drawn from one sample of a study of vaccination effects on CD4 cells after COVID-19. For these TCRs, the target antigens are not known. TCRdb's copy holds only in-frame clones and misses some; the assay was immunoSEQ multiplex PCR. The table has about 14,000 clones, about 72% seen once. The sample consisted of CD4+ T cells from PBMCs cultured with SARS-CoV-2 spike peptides, taken after COVID-19 vaccination. These receptors were collected from a human donor who received a COVID-19 vaccine. Both conserved end residues are part of each CDR3. A D gene is named only where the DNA matches it firmly. Clone size is shown for a subset of rows, as once, few, many or a class of expanded clone.

TRBJ1-2	few	TRBD1	TRBV3-1/TRBV3-2	CASSQSGTGVGYTF	TGTGCCAGCAGCCAATCAGGGACAGGGGTCGGCTACACCTTC
TRBJ2-7	NA	NA	TRBV6-5	CASSYSRGGEQYF	TGTGCCAGCAGTTACTCGAGGGGCGGCGAGCAGTACTTC
TRBJ2-2	NA	NA	TRBV7-3	CASSLGGGAPGGELFF	TGTGCCAGCAGCTTAGGAGGGGGCGCCCCGGGCGGGGAGCTGTTTTTT
TRBJ1-3	NA	NA	TRBV6-5	CASSYSAGGGYTIYF	TGTGCCAGCAGTTACTCGGCCGGGGGTGGTTACACCATATATTTT
TRBJ1-1	NA	NA	TRBV7-2	CASSSAVNTEAFF	TGTGCCAGCAGCTCCGCAGTGAACACTGAAGCTTTCTTT
TRBJ2-7	NA	NA	TRBV15	CATSRDVALSSYEQYF	TGTGCCACCAGCAGAGATGTAGCGCTGAGCTCCTACGAGCAGTACTTC
TRBJ1-1	NA	NA	TRBV3-1/TRBV3-2	CASSQVGSGREAFF	TGTGCCAGCAGCCAAGTAGGATCGGGGCGCGAAGCTTTCTTT
TRBJ2-3	NA	TRBD2	TRBV6-5	CASTAGLAGGDTQYF	TGTGCCAGCACCGCGGGACTAGCGGGAGGAGATACGCAGTATTTT
TRBJ1-1	NA	NA	TRBV5-1	CASSFGGEGTEAFF	TGCGCCAGCAGCTTCGGCGGGGAGGGCACTGAAGCTTTCTTT
TRBJ2-3	NA	TRBD2	TRBV7-6	CASTTPPGLAGVGTDTQYF	TGTGCCAGCACCACACCCCCGGGACTAGCGGGAGTGGGTACAGATACGCAGTATTTT
TRBJ1-2	NA	NA	TRBV7-2	CASGLRGRGDYGYTF	TGTGCCAGCGGACTCCGGGGTAGGGGTGACTATGGCTACACCTTC
TRBJ2-7	NA	NA	TRBV9	CASSVEAVPSEQYF	TGTGCCAGCAGCGTAGAGGCAGTCCCCAGCGAGCAGTACTTC
TRBJ2-2	once	NA	TRBV28	CASSFKWGSSFEETNTGELFF	TGTGCCAGCAGTTTTAAATGGGGCAGTTCTTTCGAAGAGACGAACACCGGGGAGCTGTTTTTT
TRBJ2-5	once	NA	TRBV6-6	CASVGGRWRETQYF	TGTGCCAGCGTCGGGGGCCGGTGGCGGGAGACCCAGTACTTC
TRBJ2-7	NA	TRBD1	TRBV2	CASSPPTGTYEQYF	TGTGCCAGCAGTCCTCCGACAGGGACCTACGAGCAGTACTTC
TRBJ2-2	NA	TRBD2	TRBV18	CASSPTGASGGRNTGELFF	TGTGCCAGCTCACCCACCGGGGCGAGCGGGGGGCGCAACACCGGGGAGCTGTTTTTT
TRBJ1-6	few	NA	TRBV30	CAWREQGHSPLHF	TGTGCCTGGAGGGAACAGGGCCATTCACCCCTCCACTTT
TRBJ2-1	NA	NA	TRBV29-1	CSVVGVYNEQFF	TGCAGCGTTGTCGGCGTGTACAATGAGCAGTTCTTC
TRBJ2-7	NA	TRBD1	TRBV11-2	CASSPRTGSSYEQYF	TGTGCCAGCAGCCCCCGGACAGGGAGCTCCTACGAGCAGTACTTC
TRBJ2-2	NA	TRBD2	TRBV5-8	CASSAGPTAGGSGELFF	TGTGCCAGCAGCGCAGGGCCTACAGCGGGAGGTTCCGGGGAGCTGTTTTTT
TRBJ2-7	NA	TRBD2	TRBV19	CASSIGGGAYEQYF	TGTGCCAGTAGTATCGGGGGGGGTGCCTACGAGCAGTACTTC
TRBJ2-1	NA	TRBD2	TRBV9	CASSVALAGDGNEQFF	TGTGCCAGCAGCGTAGCACTAGCGGGAGATGGGAATGAGCAGTTCTTC
TRBJ1-2	NA	NA	TRBV18	CASSPLGRNYGYTF	TGTGCCAGCTCCCCCTTGGGCAGGAACTATGGCTACACCTTC
TRBJ2-7	once	NA	TRBV3-1/TRBV3-2	CASSQGRFGYEQYF	TGTGCCAGCAGCCAAGGGAGGTTCGGCTACGAGCAGTACTTC
TRBJ2-7	NA	TRBD1	TRBV6-6	CASSLPPGQRSYEQYF	TGTGCCAGCAGTCTCCCCCCGGGACAGCGCTCCTACGAGCAGTACTTC
TRBJ1-6	NA	TRBD1	TRBV10-3	CATRSGTENNSPLHF	TGTGCCACTAGATCCGGGACAGAAAATAATTCACCCCTCCACTTT
TRBJ1-1	NA	NA	TRBV6-1	CASSDWRIRGEDSKAFF	TGTGCCAGCAGTGATTGGCGTATACGTGGAGAAGACAGCAAAGCTTTCTTT
TRBJ2-3	NA	NA	TRBV20-1	CSAAGTDTQYF	TGCAGTGCTGCAGGTACAGATACGCAGTATTTT
TRBJ2-2	NA	TRBD1	TRBV19	CATNTGTGNTGELFF	TGTGCCACTAACACCGGGACAGGGAACACCGGGGAGCTGTTTTTT
TRBJ2-1	NA	NA	TRBV21-1	CASNLLQGNEQFF	TGTGCCAGCAACCTTCTACAGGGGAATGAGCAGTTCTTC
TRBJ1-2	NA	NA	TRBV3-1/TRBV3-2	CASSQDGRGGNYGYTF	TGTGCCAGCAGCCAAGATGGGAGGGGAGGGAACTATGGCTACACCTTC
TRBJ2-1	NA	NA	TRBV2	CASSVFSYNEQFF	TGTGCCAGCAGTGTATTTAGTTACAATGAGCAGTTCTTC
TRBJ2-7	NA	TRBD1	TRBV6-5	CASRPGQGNYEQYF	TGTGCCAGCAGACCGGGACAGGGCAACTACGAGCAGTACTTC
TRBJ2-5	NA	TRBD2	TRBV6-5	CASSYWGSGDQETQYF	TGTGCCAGCAGTTACTGGGGTAGCGGGGACCAAGAGACCCAGTACTTC
TRBJ2-5	once	NA	TRBV5-1	CASSLALGVETQYF	TGCGCCAGCAGCTTGGCTCTGGGCGTAGAGACCCAGTACTTC
TRBJ2-1	NA	TRBD2	TRBV7-9	CASSAGLATSNEQFF	TGTGCCAGCAGCGCAGGACTAGCGACTAGCAATGAGCAGTTCTTC
TRBJ2-7	NA	NA	TRBV30	CAWSVLGYEQYF	TGTGCCTGGAGTGTATTAGGGTACGAGCAGTACTTC
TRBJ2-1	NA	TRBD2	TRBV5-5	CASSPGGSSYNEQFF	TGTGCCAGCAGCCCCGGGGGGAGCTCCTACAATGAGCAGTTCTTC
TRBJ1-4	few	NA	TRBV6-5	CASSFRGPESNEKLFF	TGTGCCAGCAGTTTCCGGGGTCCCGAGTCTAATGAAAAACTGTTTTTT
TRBJ1-3	NA	TRBD1	TRBV6-1	CASSGMTGGTGNTIYF	TGTGCCAGCAGTGGTATGACAGGGGGCACTGGAAACACCATATATTTT
TRBJ1-1	NA	NA	TRBV6-5	CASSYGRNTEAFF	TGTGCCAGCAGTTACGGCAGGAACACTGAAGCTTTCTTT
TRBJ2-3	NA	NA	TRBV28	CASTPTDNTDTQYF	TGTGCCAGCACTCCGACGGACAACACAGATACGCAGTATTTT
TRBJ2-2	NA	NA	TRBV5-1	CASSSRPSTGELFF	TGCGCCAGCAGCTCTAGGCCGAGCACCGGGGAGCTGTTTTTT
TRBJ2-2	few	NA	TRBV7-9	CASSPLITRAGPGELFF	TGTGCCAGCAGCCCCCTCATCACGAGGGCAGGGCCCGGGGAGCTGTTTTTT
TRBJ2-5	NA	NA	TRBV9	CASSVGTVQETQYF	TGTGCCAGCAGCGTAGGGACAGTTCAAGAGACCCAGTACTTC
TRBJ1-6	few	NA	TRBV6-1	CASSESARYNSPLHF	TGTGCCAGCAGTGAGTCCGCGCGATATAATTCACCCCTCCACTTT
TRBJ1-1	few	NA	TRBV27	CASSFAPLLSPLNTEAFF	TGTGCCAGCAGTTTCGCCCCTCTCTTGTCCCCTCTGAACACTGAAGCTTTCTTT
TRBJ2-4	NA	TRBD2	TRBV4-2	CASSQFRTSGRIENIQYF	TGTGCCAGCAGCCAATTTAGGACTAGCGGGAGGATCGAAAACATTCAGTACTTC
TRBJ2-6	NA	NA	TRBV28	CASSLIGRHSGANVLTF	TGTGCCAGCAGTTTAATTGGCCGACACTCTGGGGCCAACGTCCTGACTTTC
TRBJ1-1	NA	NA	TRBV18	CASSPGTGNTEAFF	TGTGCCAGCTCACCCGGGACGGGGAACACTGAAGCTTTCTTT
TRBJ2-6	once	NA	TRBV2	CASSEGPRSGANVLTF	TGTGCCAGCAGTGAGGGACCGCGCTCTGGGGCCAACGTCCTGACTTTC
TRBJ1-5	once	TRBD1	TRBV18	CATSRERQGSQPQHF	TGTGCCACCTCACGAGAGAGACAGGGGAGTCAGCCCCAGCATTTT
TRBJ1-3	NA	NA	TRBV6-1	CASSEGWQARNTIYF	TGTGCCAGCAGTGAAGGATGGCAGGCCCGAAACACCATATATTTT
TRBJ2-3	NA	TRBD2	TRBV7-6	CASSSHKLAGGPTDTQYF	TGTGCCAGCAGCTCACACAAATTAGCGGGGGGACCCACAGATACGCAGTATTTT
TRBJ2-1	few	TRBD2	TRBV10-3	CAIRAYSGTDNEQFF	TGTGCCATCAGAGCGTATAGCGGGACGGACAATGAGCAGTTCTTC